This TCR beta chain was sequenced during a study of T cell clonality in common variable immunodeficiency. Heparinized whole blood, 5 to 8 ml, came from each donor. This clone was recorded at least ten times. The antigen is undetermined. The read ends 3 residues shy of where the CDR3 ends; the end is completed using the germline J gene. Germline CDR1 and CDR2: DFQATT and SNEGSKA (reference sequence). The CDR3 has 17 amino acids. V shed 0 bases and J 4 bases; nucleotides not matched to a gene: 10. Overall study findings and caveats: Fewer deletions and N-nucleotide insertions were reportedly seen in common variable immunodeficiency TCR beta sequences. CVID subjects showed higher TCRbeta clonality than healthy controls.

TCRdb keeps only in-frame clones here, not all; method: immunoSEQ multiplex PCR. The sample presents about 52,000 clones, none singletons. The chain couples TRBV20-1 to TRBJ2-5, with 11 bases lining up with TRBD2. This receptor was obtained from a person aged 18 to 75 in good health. Material for sequencing was peripheral blood mononuclear cells. CDR3 in amino acids: CSARDLLSGGASETQYF. The CDR3 DNA, read in part, is TGCAGTGCTAGAGACCTTCTTAGCGGGGGGGCGTCAGAGACC.